A single sample is the source of the 5 T cell receptor beta chains below, sequenced in a study of early T cells in non-severe SARS-CoV-2 infection listed by TCRdb under 2021. The receptor library was made with 5' RACE. Sequenced using a NextSeq 500. In TCRdb, the public reads were trimmed at Q25 with fastp and aligned with MiXCR, with productive beta chains retained. Rows matching on CDR3 protein sequence are summarized as one entry with the most common DNA and genes. Present in this sample are 55,000 to 65,000 distinct CDR3 sequences, more than 9% of which were seen just once. The ten largest clones capture roughly 6% of the sample. Sequenced: whole blood. These receptors all come from an adult who was a healthcare worker with PCR-confirmed SARS-CoV-2 infection or an uninfected control (not recorded which).

This clonotype was observed many times. The CDR3 DNA reads TGCGCCAGCAGCCAGATGCCAGGTGGCGGGGAGCTGTTTTTT. Residues: CASSQMPGGGELFF. V and J are TRBV4-3 and TRBJ2-2; no reliable D call. CDR1 is LGHNA and CDR2 is YSLEER in the germline V gene. This CDR3 spans 14 amino acids. Trimming pared 3 bases from V and 7 bases from J, leaving 12 bases between.

The chain uses TRBV19 and TRBJ2-7; 8 nucleotides align to TRBD1. Germline lookup yields CDR1 LNHDA and CDR2 SQIVND (reference sequence). Trimming cost V 7 bases and J 5 bases; bases outside gene matches: 16. The CDR3 runs to 16 residues. CDR3 DNA sequence: TGTGCCAGTATTGACCCCCGCCAGGGGGCAAGGGACGAGCAGTACTTC. Translating it yields CASIDPRQGARDEQYF.

This clonotype was observed at least ten times. V gene TRBV20-1 combines with J gene TRBJ2-2; possibly TRBD2 for D (5 bases). Between the trimmed V and J ends, which lost 3 bases and 1 base, there was a span of 9 bases. The CDR3 spans 14 residues. From germline, CDR1 is DFQATT and CDR2 SNEGSKA (reference sequence). In nucleotides, the CDR3 is TGCAGTGCTAGGCCCGGGAAGAACACCGGGGAGCTGTTTTTT. Translating it yields CSARPGKNTGELFF.

At least ten counts were recorded for this clonotype. The chain recombines TRBV18 with TRBJ2-3; unclear D gene. This CDR3 is 16 amino acids long. The germline gives CDR1 KGHSH, CDR2 LQKENI. Trimming cost V 2 bases and J 0 bases, with 12 bases left between them. The chain's CDR3 is CASSPMETISTDTQYF. The CDR3 DNA is TGTGCCAGCTCACCAATGGAGACCATTAGCACAGATACGCAGTATTTT.

At least ten counts were recorded for this clonotype. This chain uses TRBV10-1 with TRBJ2-7, with 8 bases fitting TRBD2. Germline-derived CDR1 and CDR2 are WNHNN and SYGVQD (reference sequence). The CDR3 totals 14 residues. V was clipped by 2 bases and J by 7 bases; unmatched bases: 7. In DNA, the CDR3 is TGCGCCAGCAGTGAGAGCGGGAGAGGGCTGGAGCAGTACTTC. This encodes CASSESGRGLEQYF.